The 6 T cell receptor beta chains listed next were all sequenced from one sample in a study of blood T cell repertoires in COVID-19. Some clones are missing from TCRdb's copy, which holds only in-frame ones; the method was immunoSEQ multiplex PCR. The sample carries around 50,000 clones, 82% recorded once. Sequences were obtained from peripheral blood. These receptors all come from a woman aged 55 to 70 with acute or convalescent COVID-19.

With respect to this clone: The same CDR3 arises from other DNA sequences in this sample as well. The CDR3 DNA follows: TGCGCCAGCAGCTTGGAGGGGGCGTATGGCTACACCTTC. Amino acids: CASSLEGAYGYTF. This chain connects TRBV5-1 to TRBJ1-2; 7 positions match TRBD1. The trim removed 0 bases at V and 5 bases at J, leaving 1 base unmatched. Germline-derived CDR1 and CDR2 are SGHRS and YFSETQ. This CDR3 region has 13 residues.

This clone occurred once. This chain's CDR3 is CSVDIPGYTF. The CDR3 nucleotides read TGCAGCGTTGATATTCCTGGCTACACCTTC. V usage is TRBV29-1 and J usage is TRBJ1-2, with D hard to call. CDR1 and CDR2 from the germline V gene are SQVTM and ANQGSEA. This CDR3 has 10 amino acids. Trimming took 3 bases from V and 7 from J, leaving 6 bases between them.

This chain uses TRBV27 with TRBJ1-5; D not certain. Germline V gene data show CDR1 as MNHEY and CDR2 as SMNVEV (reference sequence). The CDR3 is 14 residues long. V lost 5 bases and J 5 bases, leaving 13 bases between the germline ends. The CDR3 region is CASSPLSRDQPQHF. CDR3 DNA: TGTGCCAGCAGTCCCCTCTCCCGCGATCAGCCCCAGCATTTT.

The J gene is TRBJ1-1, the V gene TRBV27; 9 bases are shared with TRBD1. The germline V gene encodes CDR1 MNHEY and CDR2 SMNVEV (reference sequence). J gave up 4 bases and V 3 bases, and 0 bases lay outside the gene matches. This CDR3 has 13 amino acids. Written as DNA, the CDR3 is TGTGCCAGCAGTTTGGACAGGGGCACTGAAGCTTTCTTT. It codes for CASSLDRGTEAFF.

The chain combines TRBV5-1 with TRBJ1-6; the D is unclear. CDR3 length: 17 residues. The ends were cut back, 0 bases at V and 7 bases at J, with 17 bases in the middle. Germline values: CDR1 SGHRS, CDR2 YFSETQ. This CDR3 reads CASSLAPRGLTNSPLHF. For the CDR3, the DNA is TGCGCCAGCAGCTTGGCACCAAGAGGTCTCACGAATTCACCCCTCCACTTT.

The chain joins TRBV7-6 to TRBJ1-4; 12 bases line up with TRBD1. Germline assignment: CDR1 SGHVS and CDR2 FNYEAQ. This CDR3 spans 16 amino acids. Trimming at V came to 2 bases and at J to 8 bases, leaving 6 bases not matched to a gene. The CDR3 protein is CASSLTSGTGGEKLFF. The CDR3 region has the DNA TGTGCCAGCAGCTTAACTTCGGGGACAGGGGGCGAAAAACTGTTTTTT.